The sequence of this TCR beta chain was determined in a study of T cells expressing NK-cell markers. In the study overall: Sorted CD3+CD56-NKG2C+, CD3+CD56+NKG2C- and CD3+CD56+NKG2C+ T cells were the source of the TCR beta repertoires. Notes on the study in general: Similarly, these clonotypes led the CD3+CD56-NKG2C+ fraction as well in several donors.

TCRdb reanalyzed the 5' RACE reads and collapses them to one entry per CDR3 protein, without DNA. The listing contains about 120,000 distinct CDR3 sequences. Concerning this clonotype itself: Its specificity is not known.

Germline V gene data show CDR1 as DFQATT and CDR2 as SNEGSKA (reference sequence). CDR3 length: 12 amino acids. This sequence originates from a woman between 18 and 70 years old in good health. V usage is TRBV20-1 and J usage is TRBJ2-7. Sequencing input: blood T cells: a sorted CD56 or NKG2C T cell subset, CD4+ or CD8+ T cells, or bulk PBMC T cells (not recorded which). The CDR3 here is CSAVEINYEQYF.